These T cell receptor beta chains were read from a single sample in a study of identical twins. Each CDR3 protein gets one entry after TCRdb re-called the 5' RACE reads with MiXCR. The profile shows fewer than 650,000 distinct CDR3 sequences, around 7.5% of them singletons. This sample also belongs to another study, concerning yellow fever vaccine responses in identical twins.

Sequencing was carried out using PBMCs. Receptors were obtained from a woman between 18 and 29 years old in good health. Each CDR3 is given with its conserved first and last residue. Each record gives: D gene, V gene, clone size, CDR3 length, J gene, CDR3 DNA, CDR3 protein. A D gene is named only where the DNA matches it firmly. Expanded clones are given a class, and other clones once, few, many or no size at all.

>TRBD1|TRBV12-3/TRBV12-4|many|14|TRBJ1-4
TGTGCCAGCAGGCAAGGGGGAGGGGGCGAAAAACTGTTTTTT
CASRQGGGGEKLFF
>-|TRBV27|few|14|TRBJ1-2
TGTGCCAGCAGTCCCCGACAGTCACCCTATGGCTACACCTTC
CASSPRQSPYGYTF
>-|TRBV5-1|few|19|TRBJ2-5
TGCGCCAGCAGCTTGGGTCGGGTTGGGGGGAAGCCGTACCAAGAGACCCAGTACTTC
CASSLGRVGGKPYQETQYF
>-|TRBV19|many|11|TRBJ2-1
TGTGCCAGTAGTATAGGGAATGAGCAGTTCTTC
CASSIGNEQFF
>TRBD2|TRBV2|many|15|TRBJ2-1
TGTGCCAGCACCGAACGGGAGGACTTCTACAATGAGCAGTTCTTC
CASTEREDFYNEQFF
>-|TRBV5-1|few|13|TRBJ1-2
TGCGCCAGCCACCCGACCGATAACTATGGCTACACCTTC
CASHPTDNYGYTF
>-|TRBV7-9|few|17|TRBJ2-1
TGTGCCAGCAGCTGGGGGTGGGGCCCCGACCTTGGGAATGAGCAGTTCTTC
CASSWGWGPDLGNEQFF
>-|TRBV20-1|few|13|TRBJ1-4
TGCAGTGCCCGTGGGCCACCCGGTGAAAAACTGTTTTTT
CSARGPPGEKLFF
>-|TRBV25-1|many|13|TRBJ2-1
TGTGCCAGCAGTGGACGGAGAGGGAATGAGCAGTTCTTC
CASSGRRGNEQFF
>TRBD2|TRBV11-3|-|17|TRBJ2-7
TGTGCCAGCAGCCTCGGACTAGCGGGAACCCTCTCCTACGAGCAGTACTTC
CASSLGLAGTLSYEQYF
>-|TRBV25-1|few|12|TRBJ2-7
TGTGCCAGCAGTGAATCGGGCTTCGAGCAGTACTTC
CASSESGFEQYF
>TRBD2|TRBV5-6|-|14|TRBJ2-7
TGTGCCAGCAGCGTCGGACTAGCACGGCACGAGCAGTACTTC
CASSVGLARHEQYF
>TRBD2|TRBV18|-|17|TRBJ2-3
TGTGCCAGCTCACCACCCGGACTAGCGTCTAGCACAGATACGCAGTATTTT
CASSPPGLASSTDTQYF
>-|TRBV18|few|16|TRBJ2-1
TGTGCCAGCTCACCACCGGGTTCTAGCGTAGACAATGAGCAGTTCTTC
CASSPPGSSVDNEQFF
>-|TRBV4-2|many|15|TRBJ1-3
TGTGCCAGCAGCCAAGATCTACTCGCTGGAAACACCATATATTTT
CASSQDLLAGNTIYF
>TRBD2|TRBV20-1|-|22|TRBJ2-5
TGCAGTGCTAGAGAGAGACTAGCGGGAGGTACCGGCCGTGGTGGGTACCAAGAGACCCAGTACTTC
CSARERLAGGTGRGGYQETQYF
>-|TRBV28|many|14|TRBJ2-1
TGTGCCAGCAGTTTCCCGGGGGACTACAATGAGCAGTTCTTC
CASSFPGDYNEQFF
>TRBD1|TRBV6-1|few|15|TRBJ2-3
TGTGCCAGCAGCGACAGGGGGGGGAGCACAGATACGCAGTATTTT
CASSDRGGSTDTQYF
>-|TRBV12-3/TRBV12-4|-|15|TRBJ1-5
TGTGCCAGCGGCGCGGGGACGGTTAGCAATCAGCCCCAGCATTTT
CASGAGTVSNQPQHF
>-|TRBV7-9|-|15|TRBJ2-7
TGTGCCAGCAGGGGACACGAGGAGGCTCCCAACGAGCAGTACTTC
CASRGHEEAPNEQYF
>-|TRBV7-7|-|15|TRBJ2-6
TGTGCCAGCAGCTCAGGGCCGAATGGGGCCAACGTCCTGACTTTC
CASSSGPNGANVLTF
>TRBD1|TRBV5-1|few|14|TRBJ1-6
TGCGCCAGCAGCTTCGACAGGGGTCGGTTGGCCCTCCACTTT
CASSFDRGRLALHF
>-|TRBV3-1|-|14|TRBJ1-2
TGTGCCAGCAGCCAAGATGGGAGCGACTATGGCTACACCTTC
CASSQDGSDYGYTF
>TRBD2|TRBV5-6|many|14|TRBJ2-7
TGTGCCAGCACCACCTCTGGGACTAGCTACGAGCAGTACTTC
CASTTSGTSYEQYF
>-|TRBV7-2|many|13|TRBJ2-3
TGTGCCAGCAGCCTGTGGCTAGGAGATACGCAGTATTTT
CASSLWLGDTQYF
>TRBD1|TRBV5-1|-|14|TRBJ2-7
TGCGCCAGCAGCATAGGACAGGGGTCCTACGAGCAGTACTTC
CASSIGQGSYEQYF
>-|TRBV5-1|-|15|TRBJ1-6
TGCGCCAGCAGCCGACAGAGCTCCTATAATTCACCCCTCCACTTT
CASSRQSSYNSPLHF
>TRBD2|TRBV5-1|few|17|TRBJ2-3
TGCGCCAGCAGCTTCCTACCGACTAGCGGGGACACAGATACGCAGTATTTT
CASSFLPTSGDTDTQYF
>-|TRBV20-1|few|13|TRBJ2-1
TGCAGTGGCATTCGCGGGGCCTACAATGAGCAGTTCTTC
CSGIRGAYNEQFF
>TRBD1|TRBV5-1|many|13|TRBJ1-5
TGCGCCAGCAGTCCGGACAGGGGACAGCCCCAGCATTTT
CASSPDRGQPQHF
>-|TRBV2|-|16|TRBJ1-1
TGTGCCAGCAGTGGGGGGAGAGGGGCCGGCGGGACTGAAGCTTTCTTT
CASSGGRGAGGTEAFF
>TRBD2|TRBV11-2|many|19|TRBJ2-1
TGTGCCAGCAGCTTAGACGTAGGGACTAGCGGGGGTTCTTACAATGAGCAGTTCTTC
CASSLDVGTSGGSYNEQFF
>-|TRBV18|-|14|TRBJ1-6
TGTGCCAGCTCACCCGGGGGGAATAATTCACCCCTCCACTTT
CASSPGGNNSPLHF
>TRBD1|TRBV7-2|few|15|TRBJ2-7
TGTGCCAGCAGCTCACAGGGGGCCTACTCCTACGAGCAGTACTTC
CASSSQGAYSYEQYF
>TRBD1|TRBV7-8|few|16|TRBJ1-6
TGTGCCAGCAGCTCATCCGGGGGACAGGGTAATTCACCCCTCCACTTT
CASSSSGGQGNSPLHF
>-|TRBV24-1|many|15|TRBJ2-1
TGTGCCACCAGTGATTTCCCACAGGGTGAAAGTGAGCAGTTCTTC
CATSDFPQGESEQFF
>-|TRBV4-1|few|17|TRBJ1-5
TGCGCCAGCAGCCAAGTATGGGGGAAACTTAGCAATCAGCCCCAGCATTTT
CASSQVWGKLSNQPQHF
>TRBD2|TRBV12-3/TRBV12-4|-|15|TRBJ2-7
TGTGCCAGCACCGGGACTAGCGGGATCCTTGGCGAGCAGTACTTC
CASTGTSGILGEQYF
>-|TRBV2|few|14|TRBJ2-1
TGTGCCAGCAGTACACCGGGACACTGGGATGAGCAGTTCTTC
CASSTPGHWDEQFF
>TRBD2|TRBV10-3|-|19|TRBJ2-1
TGTGCCATCAGTGGGCGGTCGCTAGCGGGGGAAAACGATTACAATGAGCAGTTCTTC
CAISGRSLAGENDYNEQFF
>TRBD2|TRBV10-3|many|15|TRBJ2-1
TGTGCCATCGCCGAGACCTTTAGCGGGACTTTTGAGCAGTTCTTC
CAIAETFSGTFEQFF
>TRBD2|TRBV5-1|few|15|TRBJ2-1
TGCGCCAGCAGGGCATCCGGGACTAGGGGGAATGAGCAGTTCTTC
CASRASGTRGNEQFF
>TRBD2|TRBV4-2|-|16|TRBJ2-3
TGTGCCAGCAGCCCCGAAGCGGGAGGGCCTTCAGATACGCAGTATTTT
CASSPEAGGPSDTQYF
>-|TRBV12-3/TRBV12-4|many|16|TRBJ2-2
TGTGCCAGCAGTTTAGTGCGGGGCGGGTACACCGGGGAGCTGTTTTTT
CASSLVRGGYTGELFF
>-|TRBV5-1|-|15|TRBJ2-6
TGCGCCAGCAGCCTACCAGCCTCTGGGGCCAACGTCCTGACTTTC
CASSLPASGANVLTF
>-|TRBV6-1|-|16|TRBJ2-2
TGTGCCAGCAGTGATATCGGGGGTACGAACACCGGGGAGCTGTTTTTT
CASSDIGGTNTGELFF
>-|TRBV5-1|-|14|TRBJ1-4
TGCGCCAGCAGCTCCGGATCCTCTGGGACGTCACGTTTTTTT
CASSSGSSGTSRFF
>-|TRBV20-1|many|12|TRBJ1-4
TGCAGTGCTTTAAGCTCGTGGGAAAAACTGTTTTTT
CSALSSWEKLFF
>-|TRBV28|-|14|TRBJ2-4
TGTGCCAGCAGTCCGAATCTAGCCAAAAACATTCAGTACTTC
CASSPNLAKNIQYF
>TRBD1|TRBV10-3|many|16|TRBJ1-3
TGTGCCATCAGTGCCCGGACAGGGAGGTCTGGAAACACCATATATTTT
CAISARTGRSGNTIYF
>TRBD1|TRBV20-1|-|12|TRBJ2-5
TGCAGTGCAGGGGGCAGGGAGGAGACCCAGTACTTC
CSAGGREETQYF
>TRBD2|TRBV12-3/TRBV12-4|many|15|TRBJ2-7
TGTGCCAGCACCCAAGCGGGAGGGGCGCACTACGAGCAGTACTTC
CASTQAGGAHYEQYF
>TRBD1|TRBV4-1|-|16|TRBJ1-1
TGCGCCAGCAGCCACCACACCGGGACAGGGTCTTCTGAAGCTTTCTTT
CASSHHTGTGSSEAFF
>TRBD1|TRBV24-1|-|16|TRBJ2-3
TGTGCCACCAGTGACGGACAGGGGTGGACTTTGGATACGCAGTATTTT
CATSDGQGWTLDTQYF
>-|TRBV5-1|-|14|TRBJ1-1
TGCGCCAGCAGCTTGGCGGACGGGGGAGCTGAAGCTTTCTTT
CASSLADGGAEAFF
>TRBD2|TRBV5-1|-|16|TRBJ2-3
TGCGCCAGCAGCTTTATCGCTAGCGGGAGGGCAGATACGCAGTATTTT
CASSFIASGRADTQYF
>-|TRBV27|-|11|TRBJ2-1
TGTGCCAGCAGTTCTTTTTATGAGCAGTTCTTC
CASSSFYEQFF
>-|TRBV3-1|many|14|TRBJ1-1
TGTGCCAGCAGCCAGGATAAATTGAACACTGAAGCTTTCTTT
CASSQDKLNTEAFF